The table lists the clone carrying this TCR beta chain with a few counts. This record belongs to a study of blood T cell repertoires in COVID-19. Profiling relied on immunoSEQ multiplex PCR, and the TCRdb table lists in-frame clones only, not all of them. Of about 280,000 clones detected, just under 90% appear once; the ten largest clones hold approximately 4%. The receptor was isolated from a woman aged 25 to 39 with acute COVID-19. Sequencing was performed on PBMCs or T cells enriched from blood (not recorded which).

The CDR3 nucleotides read TGCAGCATCCCCGGCGGACAGGGACTAGCGGGTTTAACAGATACGCAGTATTTT. Its translation: CSIPGGQGLAGLTDTQYF. The J gene is TRBJ2-3, the V gene TRBV29-1, with 12 bases aligning to TRBD2. The germline V gene encodes CDR1 SQVTM and CDR2 ANQGSEA. V dropped 8 bases and J dropped 3; count of bases not matched to a gene: 18. The CDR3 is 18 residues long.